A selection of T cell receptor beta chains follows, all from one sample in a study of T cell responses to AZD1222 COVID-19 vaccine. Here immunoSEQ multiplex PCR was the method, and the copy in TCRdb shows in-frame clones only, minus some. The repertoire holds roughly 100,000 clones, with around 90% as singletons. Source: peripheral blood, taken on day 0 of AZD1222 vaccination. These receptors were taken from an adult in good health. CDR3s include the opening cysteine and the closing phenylalanine or tryptophan. A D gene is named only where the DNA matches it firmly. Size tells how often a clone was seen (once, few, many) or the class of an expanded clone, and some rows leave it out.

cdr3_length	clone_size	j_call	v_call	d_call	cdr3_nt	cdr3_aa
15	.	TRBJ2-7	TRBV5-5	.	TGTGCCAGCAGCTTGGCCGGGACATCGAGCTACGAGCAGTACTTC	CASSLAGTSSYEQYF
15	.	TRBJ1-6	TRBV9	TRBD1	TGTGCCAGCAGCTCCACGGGACAGGGGACATCACCCCTCCACTTT	CASSSTGQGTSPLHF
14	once	TRBJ1-1	TRBV6-5	.	TGTGCCAGCGCTACTTCGGACAATCCCACTGAAGCTTTCTTT	CASATSDNPTEAFF
11	.	TRBJ2-7	TRBV14	.	TGTGCCAGCAGCCAGGCCCGTGAGCAGTACTTC	CASSQAREQYF
15	.	TRBJ1-2	TRBV20-1	.	TGCAGTGCTAGTCCATCACAACTATCGCACTATGGCTACACCTTC	CSASPSQLSHYGYTF
14	once	TRBJ2-2	TRBV19	.	TGTGCCAGTAGTATAGGACTCGGAACCGGGGAGCTGTTTTTT	CASSIGLGTGELFF
13	.	TRBJ2-1	TRBV6-5	.	TGTGCCAGCAAGTTAGTAGCGGACAATGAGCAGTTCTTC	CASKLVADNEQFF
18	.	TRBJ1-2	TRBV4-2	TRBD1	TGTGCCAGCAGCCAAGGGACAGGCGGGACTCGCGCTAACTATGGCTACACCTTC	CASSQGTGGTRANYGYTF
12	.	TRBJ2-5	TRBV2	.	TGTGCCAGTGGGGGGCGGCAAGAGACCCAGTACTTC	CASGGRQETQYF
16	.	TRBJ2-1	TRBV7-2	TRBD2	TGTGCCAGCAGCTTACTAGCGGGAGGGGGTTACAATGAGCAGTTCTTC	CASSLLAGGGYNEQFF
21	.	TRBJ2-3	TRBV5-1	TRBD2	TGCGCCAGCAGCCGAACCATCACCGGGACTAGCGGGAGACCGTCCACAGATACGCAGTATTTT	CASSRTITGTSGRPSTDTQYF
13	.	TRBJ1-5	TRBV12-3/TRBV12-4	.	TGTGCCAGCAGTCATCGAGGCAATCAGCCCCAGCATTTT	CASSHRGNQPQHF
15	.	TRBJ2-5	TRBV5-4	TRBD2	TGTGCCAGCAGCTCGGGACTAGCAAGATGGGAGACCCAGTACTTC	CASSSGLARWETQYF
15	.	TRBJ2-3	TRBV24-1	TRBD1	TGTGCCACCAGTGATACAGGGGCGGCGGGCGATACGCAGTATTTT	CATSDTGAAGDTQYF
17	.	TRBJ2-7	TRBV6-6	TRBD2	TGTGCCAGCAGTCCCGGGACTAGCGGGAGGCCGTTCTACGAGCAGTACTTC	CASSPGTSGRPFYEQYF
15	.	TRBJ1-4	TRBV4-3	.	TGCGCCAGCAGCCAAGGGGGGACCACTCGGGGGAAACTGTTTTTT	CASSQGGTTRGKLFF
15	.	TRBJ1-5	TRBV4-1	.	TGCGCCAGCAGCCTAAGGGACGTATCCAATCAGCCCCAGCATTTT	CASSLRDVSNQPQHF
15	few	TRBJ2-1	TRBV6-2/TRBV6-3	TRBD2	TGTGCCAGCAGTTACAGCGGGAGCTCCTACAATGAGCAGTTCTTC	CASSYSGSSYNEQFF
15	.	TRBJ1-6	TRBV4-1	.	TGCGCCAGCAGCCAAGAACGGCAGGCTAGCTCACCCCTCCACTTT	CASSQERQASSPLHF
15	.	TRBJ1-1	TRBV6-5	TRBD1	TGTGCCAGCAGTTTTTCCGGGACAGGGGTGGTTCGAGCTTTCTTT	CASSFSGTGVVRAFF
13	.	TRBJ1-1	TRBV18	.	TGTGCCAGCTCAGACAGGTGGGACACTGAAGCTTTCTTT	CASSDRWDTEAFF
13	.	TRBJ2-7	TRBV18	.	TGTGCCAGCTCACCACCATCGAGCTACGAGCAGTACTTC	CASSPPSSYEQYF
13	.	TRBJ1-1	TRBV19	TRBD1	TGTGCCAGTAGTAGAGACAGGGACACTGAAGCTTTCTTT	CASSRDRDTEAFF
15	.	TRBJ2-5	TRBV4-2	TRBD2	TGTGCCAGCAGTCCTGCAGAGCGGGGCCAAGAGACCCAGTACTTC	CASSPAERGQETQYF
15	.	TRBJ2-2	TRBV4-2	TRBD2	TGTGCCAGCAGCCAAGCGACTAGCACGACCGGGGAGCTGTTTTTT	CASSQATSTTGELFF
14	.	TRBJ1-6	TRBV30	.	TGTGCCTGGAGAGGGCCAGGCTCTAATTCACCCCTCCACTTT	CAWRGPGSNSPLHF
16	.	TRBJ2-3	TRBV20-1	TRBD2	TGCAGTGCTAGTGGGGTACTAGCGGGAGGGGGTAATACGCAGTATTTT	CSASGVLAGGGNTQYF
15	.	TRBJ2-7	TRBV6-5	.	TGTGCCAGCAGTTACTCTGCCCAGGGCACCTCCGAGCAGTACTTC	CASSYSAQGTSEQYF
13	.	TRBJ1-2	TRBV5-1	.	TGCGCCAGCAGCGAGGTAGCGGGATATGGCTACACCTTC	CASSEVAGYGYTF
14	.	TRBJ1-1	TRBV5-1	.	TGCGCCAGCAGCACAACAGGGTTGAACACTGAAGCTTTCTTT	CASSTTGLNTEAFF
14	.	TRBJ1-2	TRBV5-1	TRBD1	TGCGCCAGCAGCTTGGAACAGGGGGCGAGTGGCTACACCTTC	CASSLEQGASGYTF
15	.	TRBJ1-6	TRBV5-1	TRBD1	TGCGCCAGCAGCTCCCGGACAGGGGGAGATTCACCCCTCCACTTT	CASSSRTGGDSPLHF
15	.	TRBJ1-2	TRBV4-2	.	TGTGCCAGCAGCCAAGCGGGGGGGCGCACCTATGGCTACACCTTC	CASSQAGGRTYGYTF
11	.	TRBJ1-1	TRBV7-9	.	TGTGCCAGCAGCATGAACACTGAAGCTTTCTTT	CASSMNTEAFF
16	.	TRBJ2-1	TRBV15	.	TGTGCCACCAGCAGAGAAGCTCCAGGGGCCCCCAATGAGCAGTTCTTC	CATSREAPGAPNEQFF
14	.	TRBJ2-7	TRBV5-1	TRBD1	TGCGCCAGCAGCCCCGGACAGGGGCCCTACGAGCAGTACTTC	CASSPGQGPYEQYF
12	.	TRBJ1-5	TRBV7-9	.	TGTGCCAGCAGGACAGACAATCAGCCCCAGCATTTT	CASRTDNQPQHF
14	.	TRBJ2-5	TRBV6-2/TRBV6-3	.	TGTGCCAGCAGCCGCCCCTTTCGTGGGGAGACCCAGTACTTC	CASSRPFRGETQYF
15	.	TRBJ2-7	TRBV5-1	TRBD2	TGCGCCAGCAGCTTAGGTGCGGGAGGGGACTACGAGCAGTACTTC	CASSLGAGGDYEQYF
13	.	TRBJ2-7	TRBV7-2	.	TGTGCTTCCAGGGGGGATAGCTCCTACGAGCAGTACTTC	CASRGDSSYEQYF
15	.	TRBJ1-5	TRBV28	.	TGTGCCAGCAGTTTAATGACAATTCGCAATCAGCCCCAGCATTTT	CASSLMTIRNQPQHF
14	.	TRBJ1-1	TRBV19	.	TGTGCCAGCGTCTTGGGACAATCTAACACTGAAGCTTTCTTT	CASVLGQSNTEAFF
11	.	TRBJ2-1	TRBV20-1	.	TGCAGTGCTAGAGGTGGGGGTGAGCAGTTCTTC	CSARGGGEQFF
15	.	TRBJ1-5	TRBV27	.	TGTGCCAGCAGTCCAGGGACACCTAGCAATCAGCCCCAGCATTTT	CASSPGTPSNQPQHF
13	.	TRBJ2-7	TRBV5-4	.	TGTGCCAGCAGTTCGGACCAGGGCCTCGAGCAGTACTTC	CASSSDQGLEQYF
15	.	TRBJ2-2	TRBV18	TRBD2	TGTGCCAGCTCACGAACCGGGACTAGCACCGGGGAGCTGTTTTTT	CASSRTGTSTGELFF
15	.	TRBJ1-2	TRBV6-1	.	TGTGCCAGCAGTGAAGCTTTACGAGGCTCCTATGGCTACACCTTC	CASSEALRGSYGYTF
15	.	TRBJ1-4	TRBV5-1	.	TGCGCCAGCAGCTCAAACAGGGTTGCTAATGAAAAACTGTTTTTT	CASSSNRVANEKLFF